This T cell receptor beta chain was sequenced for a study of T cells after yellow fever vaccination. Points from the study as a whole: Abundant clonotypes (contaminants from the bulk population) could be present in FACS-sorted repertoires. The CD4 and CD8 compartments had a small share of their clonotypes in common.

Notes on this clonotype: No antigen is known for it.

J lost 5 bases, V lost 4 bases, and 11 bases had no gene match. From germline, CDR1 is SGHNT and CDR2 YYREEE (reference sequence). The CDR3 spans 17 residues. MiXCR, run by TCRdb on the 5' RACE reads, gives a single entry per CDR3 protein. The table records fewer than 350,000 distinct CDR3 sequences, 3.6% of them present only once. The chain recombines TRBV5-4 with TRBJ2-3; 12 nucleotides match TRBD2. The input for sequencing was PBMCs, taken on the day of the yellow fever booster vaccination. The receptor was isolated from a man aged 18 to 29 who received the YFV17D yellow fever vaccine. The CDR3 spells CASSPATSGGWRDTQYF. The CDR3 DNA reads TGTGCCAGCAGCCCCGCTACTAGCGGGGGGTGGAGAGATACGCAGTATTTT.